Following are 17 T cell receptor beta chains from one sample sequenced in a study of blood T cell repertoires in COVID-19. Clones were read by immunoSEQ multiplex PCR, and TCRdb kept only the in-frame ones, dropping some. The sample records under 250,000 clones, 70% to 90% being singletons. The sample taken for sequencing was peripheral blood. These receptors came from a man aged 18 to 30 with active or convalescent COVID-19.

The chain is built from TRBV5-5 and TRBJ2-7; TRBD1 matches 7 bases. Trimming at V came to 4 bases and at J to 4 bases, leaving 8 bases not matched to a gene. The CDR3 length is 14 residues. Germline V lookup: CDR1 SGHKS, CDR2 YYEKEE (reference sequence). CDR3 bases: TGTGCCAGCAGCCTATGGGACAGAAGTTACGAGCAGTACTTC. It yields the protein CASSLWDRSYEQYF.

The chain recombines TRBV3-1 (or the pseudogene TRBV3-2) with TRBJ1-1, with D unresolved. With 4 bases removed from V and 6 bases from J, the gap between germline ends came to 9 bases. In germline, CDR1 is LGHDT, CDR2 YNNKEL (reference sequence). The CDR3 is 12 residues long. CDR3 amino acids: CASSRREAEAFF. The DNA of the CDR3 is TGTGCCAGCAGCCGACGGGAGGCTGAAGCTTTCTTT.

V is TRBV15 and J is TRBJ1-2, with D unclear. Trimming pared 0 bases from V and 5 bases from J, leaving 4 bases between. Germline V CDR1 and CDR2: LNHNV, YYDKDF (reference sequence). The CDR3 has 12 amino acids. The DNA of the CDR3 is TGTGCCACCAGCAGAGAGAGATATGGCTACACCTTC. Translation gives CATSRERYGYTF.

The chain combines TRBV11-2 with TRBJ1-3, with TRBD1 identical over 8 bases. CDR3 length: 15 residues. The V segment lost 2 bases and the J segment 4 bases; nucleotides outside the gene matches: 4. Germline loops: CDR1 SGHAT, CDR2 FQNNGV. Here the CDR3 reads CASSLLGTGGNTIYF. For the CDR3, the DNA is TGTGCCAGCAGCTTATTGGGGACAGGAGGAAACACCATATATTTT.

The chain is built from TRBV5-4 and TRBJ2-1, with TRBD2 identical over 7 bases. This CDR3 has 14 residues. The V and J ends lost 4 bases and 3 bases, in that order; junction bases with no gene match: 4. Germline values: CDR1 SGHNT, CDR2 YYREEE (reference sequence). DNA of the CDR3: TGTGCCAGCAGCGACGCTAGCGGCTACAATGAGCAGTTCTTC. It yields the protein CASSDASGYNEQFF.

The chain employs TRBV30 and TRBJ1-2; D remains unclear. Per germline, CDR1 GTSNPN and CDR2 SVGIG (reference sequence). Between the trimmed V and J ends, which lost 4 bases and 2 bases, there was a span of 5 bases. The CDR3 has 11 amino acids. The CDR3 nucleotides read TGTGCCTGGACAGCGAACTATGGCTACACCTTC. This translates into CAWTANYGYTF.

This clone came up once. Here the CDR3 reads CASSLVVGSEQYF. The CDR3 DNA is TGTGCCAGCAGCTTAGTTGTTGGCAGCGAGCAGTACTTC. The chain carries TRBV7-2 and TRBJ2-7, with no clear D. V dropped 1 base and J dropped 6 bases, with 10 bases sitting between them. The CDR3 has 13 amino acids. CDR1 SGHTA and CDR2 FQGNSA come from the germline V gene.

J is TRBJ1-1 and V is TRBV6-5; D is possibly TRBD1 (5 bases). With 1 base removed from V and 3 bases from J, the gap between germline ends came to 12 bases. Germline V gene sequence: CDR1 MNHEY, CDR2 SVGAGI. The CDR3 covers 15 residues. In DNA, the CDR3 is TGTGCCAGCAGTTACTGGACACCGGAGTACACTGAAGCTTTCTTT. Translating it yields CASSYWTPEYTEAFF.

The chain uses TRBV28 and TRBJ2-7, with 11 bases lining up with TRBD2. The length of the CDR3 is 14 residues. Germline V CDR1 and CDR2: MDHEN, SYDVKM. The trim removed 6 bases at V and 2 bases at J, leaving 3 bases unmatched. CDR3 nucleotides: TGTGCCAGCAGCAGGGGACTAGCGGCCTACGAGCAGTACTTC. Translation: CASSRGLAAYEQYF.

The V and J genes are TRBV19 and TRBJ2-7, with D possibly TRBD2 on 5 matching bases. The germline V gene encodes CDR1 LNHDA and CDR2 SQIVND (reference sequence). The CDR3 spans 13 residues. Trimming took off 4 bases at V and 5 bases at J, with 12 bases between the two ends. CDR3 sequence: CASSTLDLNEQYF. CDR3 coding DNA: TGTGCCAGTAGTACGCTGGACTTAAACGAGCAGTACTTC.

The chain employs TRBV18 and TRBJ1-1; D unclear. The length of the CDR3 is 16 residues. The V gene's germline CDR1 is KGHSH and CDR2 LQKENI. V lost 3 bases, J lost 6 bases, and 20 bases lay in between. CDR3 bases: TGTGCCAGCTCACCTTTCCACGTGGTGACAAACGCTGAAGCTTTCTTT. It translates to CASSPFHVVTNAEAFF.

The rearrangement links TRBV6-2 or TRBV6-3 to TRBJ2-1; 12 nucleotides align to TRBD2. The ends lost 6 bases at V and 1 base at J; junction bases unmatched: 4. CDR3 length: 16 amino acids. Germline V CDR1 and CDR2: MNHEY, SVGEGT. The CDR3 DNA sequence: TGTGCCAGCAGCCTAACTAGCGGGGGGTCCTACAATGAGCAGTTCTTC. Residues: CASSLTSGGSYNEQFF.

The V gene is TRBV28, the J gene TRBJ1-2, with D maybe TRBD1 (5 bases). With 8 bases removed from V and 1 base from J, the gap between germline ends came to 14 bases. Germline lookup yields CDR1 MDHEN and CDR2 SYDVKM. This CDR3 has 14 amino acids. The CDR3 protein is CASGGALYNYGYTF. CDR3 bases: TGTGCCAGCGGAGGGGCCCTATATAACTATGGCTACACCTTC.

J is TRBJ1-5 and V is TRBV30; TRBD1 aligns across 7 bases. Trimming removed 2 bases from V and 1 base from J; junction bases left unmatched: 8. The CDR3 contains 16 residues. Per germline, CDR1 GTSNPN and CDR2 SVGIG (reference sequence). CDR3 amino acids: CAWSFRVTGSNQPQHF. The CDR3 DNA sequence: TGTGCCTGGAGTTTTAGGGTGACAGGGAGCAATCAGCCCCAGCATTTT.

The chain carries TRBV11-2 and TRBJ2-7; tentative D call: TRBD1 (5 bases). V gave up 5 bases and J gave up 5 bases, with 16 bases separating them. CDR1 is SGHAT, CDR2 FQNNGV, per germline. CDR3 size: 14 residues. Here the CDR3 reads CASSPSPQGNEQYF. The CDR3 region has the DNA TGTGCCAGCAGCCCAAGCCCTCAGGGTAACGAGCAGTACTTC.

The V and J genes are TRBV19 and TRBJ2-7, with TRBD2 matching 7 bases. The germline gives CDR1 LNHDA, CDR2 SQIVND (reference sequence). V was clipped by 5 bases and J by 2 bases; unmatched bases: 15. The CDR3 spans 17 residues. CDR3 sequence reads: CASSASREGPLTYEQYF. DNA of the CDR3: TGTGCCAGTAGTGCCTCAAGGGAGGGGCCCCTTACCTACGAGCAGTACTTC.

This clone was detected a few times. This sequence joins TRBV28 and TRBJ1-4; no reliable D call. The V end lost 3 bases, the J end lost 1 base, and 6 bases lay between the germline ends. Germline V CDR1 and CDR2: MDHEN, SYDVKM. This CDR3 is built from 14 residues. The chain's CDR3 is CASSFGLTNEKLFF. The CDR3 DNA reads TGTGCCAGCAGTTTCGGGTTAACTAATGAAAAACTGTTTTTT.